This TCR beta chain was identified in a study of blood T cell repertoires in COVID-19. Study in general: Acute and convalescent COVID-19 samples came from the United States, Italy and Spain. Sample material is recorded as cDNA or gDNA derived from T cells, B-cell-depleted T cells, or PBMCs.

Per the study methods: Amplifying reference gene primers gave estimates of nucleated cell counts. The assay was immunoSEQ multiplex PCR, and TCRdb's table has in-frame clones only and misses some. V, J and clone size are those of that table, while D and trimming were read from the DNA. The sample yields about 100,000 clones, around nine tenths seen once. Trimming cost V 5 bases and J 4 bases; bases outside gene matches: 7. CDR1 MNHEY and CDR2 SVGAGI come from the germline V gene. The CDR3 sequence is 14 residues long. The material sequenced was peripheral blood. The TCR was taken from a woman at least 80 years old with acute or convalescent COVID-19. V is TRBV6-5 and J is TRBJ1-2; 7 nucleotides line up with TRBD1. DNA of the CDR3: TGTGCCAGCAGTCGGGGACAGACAGGCTATGGCTACACCTTC. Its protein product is CASSRGQTGYGYTF.